This TCR beta chain was captured by sequencing in a study of regulatory T cells in long-lasting Graves disease. The authors built TCR beta libraries using iRepertoire HTBI primers and Arm-PCR of CDR3 regions. TCRdb re-analysed the multiplex PCR reads in MiXCR, keeping a single row per CDR3 protein. Here the sample spans approximately 540,000 distinct CDR3 sequences, around 12% being singletons. This clonotype showed up many times. Indicated time point: newly diagnosed GD, antithyroid drugs for less than 3 months. RNA from PBMCs was the source of the TCR library. CDR3 size: 14 residues. J gave up 5 bases and V 0 bases, and 4 bases lay outside the gene matches. Germline loops: CDR1 KGHSH, CDR2 LQKENI. This sample also belongs to another study, concerning T cells in Graves' hyperthyroidism and ophthalmopathy. That paper notes: Ophthalmopathy got predicted by the model a median approximately 6 months before its onset.

The receptor comes from a woman aged 25-40 years with Graves disease. Here the sequenced sample was peripheral blood mononuclear cells (PBMCs), taken at new diagnosis, from a patient treated with antithyroid drugs. The chain has TRBV18 and TRBJ2-7, with 7 bases fitting TRBD1. The CDR3 DNA reads as TGTGCCAGCTCACCACCGGCAGGGGGAAACGAGCAGTACTTC. This gives the protein CASSPPAGGNEQYF.